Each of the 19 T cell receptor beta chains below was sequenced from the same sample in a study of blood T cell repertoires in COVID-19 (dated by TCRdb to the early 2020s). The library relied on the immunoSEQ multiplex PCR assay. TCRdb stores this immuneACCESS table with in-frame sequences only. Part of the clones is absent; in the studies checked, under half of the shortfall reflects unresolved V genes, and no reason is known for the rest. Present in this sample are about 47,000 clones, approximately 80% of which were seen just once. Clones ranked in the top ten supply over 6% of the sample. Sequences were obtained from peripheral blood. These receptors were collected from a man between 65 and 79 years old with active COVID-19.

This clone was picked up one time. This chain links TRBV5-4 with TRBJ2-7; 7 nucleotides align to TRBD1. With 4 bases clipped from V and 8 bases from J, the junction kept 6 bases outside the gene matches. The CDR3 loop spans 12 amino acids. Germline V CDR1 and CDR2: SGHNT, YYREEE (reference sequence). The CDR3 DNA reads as TGTGCCAGCAGCCATTCACAGGGGAAGCAGTACTTC. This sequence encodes CASSHSQGKQYF.

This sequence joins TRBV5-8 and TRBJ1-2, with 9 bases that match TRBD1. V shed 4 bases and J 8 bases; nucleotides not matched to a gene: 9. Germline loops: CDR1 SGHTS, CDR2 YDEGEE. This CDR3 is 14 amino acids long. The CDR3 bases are TGTGCCAGCAGCAACGGACAGGGGAGCGGGGGCTACACCTTC. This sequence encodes CASSNGQGSGGYTF.

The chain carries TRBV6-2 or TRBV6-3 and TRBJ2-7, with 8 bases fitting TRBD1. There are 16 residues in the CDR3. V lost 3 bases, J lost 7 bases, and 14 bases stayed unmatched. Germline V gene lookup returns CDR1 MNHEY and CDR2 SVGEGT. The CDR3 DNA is TGTGCCAGCAGTTATGAGGCAGGGGGCGGTCACATGGAGCAGTACTTC. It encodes CASSYEAGGGHMEQYF.

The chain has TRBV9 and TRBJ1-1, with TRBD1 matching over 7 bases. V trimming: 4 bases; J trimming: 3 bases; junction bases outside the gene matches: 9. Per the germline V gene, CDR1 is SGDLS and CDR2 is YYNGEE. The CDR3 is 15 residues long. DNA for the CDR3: TGTGCCAGCAGCTTAAATCAGGGGGTGCACACTGAAGCTTTCTTT. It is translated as CASSLNQGVHTEAFF.

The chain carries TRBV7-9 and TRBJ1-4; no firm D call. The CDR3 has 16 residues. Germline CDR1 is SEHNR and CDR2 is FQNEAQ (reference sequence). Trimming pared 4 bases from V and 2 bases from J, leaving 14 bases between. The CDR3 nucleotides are TGTGCCAGCAGCTCATCCGGCGGAGGGACTAATGAAAAACTGTTTTTT. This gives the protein CASSSSGGGTNEKLFF.

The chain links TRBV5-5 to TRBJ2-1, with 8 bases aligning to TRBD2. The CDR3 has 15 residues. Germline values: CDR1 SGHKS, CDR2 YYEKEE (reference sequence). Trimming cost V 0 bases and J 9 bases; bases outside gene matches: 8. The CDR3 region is CASSLDGTRASEQFF. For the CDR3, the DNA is TGTGCCAGCAGCTTGGATGGGACTAGGGCGTCTGAGCAGTTCTTC.

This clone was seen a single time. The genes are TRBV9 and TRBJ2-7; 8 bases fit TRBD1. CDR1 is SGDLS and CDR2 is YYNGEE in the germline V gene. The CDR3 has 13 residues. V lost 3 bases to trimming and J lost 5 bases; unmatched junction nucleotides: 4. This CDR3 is CASSAATGDEQYF. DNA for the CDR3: TGTGCCAGCAGCGCCGCGACAGGGGACGAGCAGTACTTC.

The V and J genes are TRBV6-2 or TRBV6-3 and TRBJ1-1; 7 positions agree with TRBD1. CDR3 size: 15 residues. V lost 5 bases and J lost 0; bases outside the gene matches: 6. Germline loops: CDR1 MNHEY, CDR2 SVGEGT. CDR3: CASSTRTGLNTEAFF. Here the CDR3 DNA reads TGTGCCAGCAGTACAAGGACAGGATTGAACACTGAAGCTTTCTTT.

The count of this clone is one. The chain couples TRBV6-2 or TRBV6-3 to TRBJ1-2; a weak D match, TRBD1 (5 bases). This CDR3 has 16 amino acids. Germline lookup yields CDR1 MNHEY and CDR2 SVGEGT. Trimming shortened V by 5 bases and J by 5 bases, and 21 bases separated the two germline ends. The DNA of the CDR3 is TGTGCCAGCAGTCAACCCGGGACGGGGGACCTTTATGGCTACACCTTC. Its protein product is CASSQPGTGDLYGYTF.

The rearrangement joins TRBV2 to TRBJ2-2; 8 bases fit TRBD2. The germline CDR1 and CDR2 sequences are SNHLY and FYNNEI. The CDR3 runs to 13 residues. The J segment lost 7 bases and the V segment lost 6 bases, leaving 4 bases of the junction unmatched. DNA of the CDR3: TGTGCCAGCAGGGACCGGGGGGGCGGGGAGCTGTTTTTT. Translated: CASRDRGGGELFF.

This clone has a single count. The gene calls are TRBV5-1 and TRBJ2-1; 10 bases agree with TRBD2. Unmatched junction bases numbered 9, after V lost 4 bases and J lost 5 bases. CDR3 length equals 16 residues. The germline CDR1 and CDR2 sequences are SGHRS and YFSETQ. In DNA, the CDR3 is TGCGCCAGCAGCCCCCCCCTAGCGGGGGCCAACAATGAGCAGTTCTTC. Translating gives CASSPPLAGANNEQFF.

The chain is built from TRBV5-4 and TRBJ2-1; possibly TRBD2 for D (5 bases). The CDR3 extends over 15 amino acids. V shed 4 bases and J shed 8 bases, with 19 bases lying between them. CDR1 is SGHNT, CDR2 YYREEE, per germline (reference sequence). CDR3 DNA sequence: TGTGCCAGCAGCCCGGGCGGGCGAGGTACATATGAGCAGTTCTTC. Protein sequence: CASSPGGRGTYEQFF.

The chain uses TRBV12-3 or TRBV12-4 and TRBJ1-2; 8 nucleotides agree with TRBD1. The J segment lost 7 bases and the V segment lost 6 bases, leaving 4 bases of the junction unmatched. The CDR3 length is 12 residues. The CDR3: CASSRTGFGYTF. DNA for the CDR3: TGTGCCAGCAGCCGGACAGGGTTTGGCTACACCTTC.

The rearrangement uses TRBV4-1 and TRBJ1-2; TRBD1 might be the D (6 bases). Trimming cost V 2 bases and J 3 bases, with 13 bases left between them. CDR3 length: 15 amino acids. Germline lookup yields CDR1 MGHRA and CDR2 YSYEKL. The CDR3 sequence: CASSQWQGLYYGYTF. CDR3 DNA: TGCGCCAGCAGCCAATGGCAGGGGCTTTACTATGGCTACACCTTC.

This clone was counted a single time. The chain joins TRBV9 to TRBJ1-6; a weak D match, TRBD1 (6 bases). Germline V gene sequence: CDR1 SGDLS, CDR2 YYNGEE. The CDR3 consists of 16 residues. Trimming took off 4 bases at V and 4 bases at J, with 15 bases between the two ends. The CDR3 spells CASSPGRGSYNSPLHF. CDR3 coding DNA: TGTGCCAGCAGCCCCGGAAGGGGGTCTTATAATTCACCCCTCCACTTT. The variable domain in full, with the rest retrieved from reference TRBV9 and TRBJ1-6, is DSGVTQTPKHLITATGQRVTLRCSPRSGDLSVYWYQQSLDQGLQFLIQYYNGEERAKGNILERFSAQQFPDLHSELNLSSLELGDSALYFCASSPGRGSYNSPLHFGNGTRLTVT.

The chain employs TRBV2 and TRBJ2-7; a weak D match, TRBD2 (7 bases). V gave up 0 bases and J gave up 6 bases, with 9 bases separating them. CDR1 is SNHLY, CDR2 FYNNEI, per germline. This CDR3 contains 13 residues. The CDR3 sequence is CASSEARGLEQYF. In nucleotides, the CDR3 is TGTGCCAGCAGTGAAGCGCGGGGGCTCGAGCAGTACTTC. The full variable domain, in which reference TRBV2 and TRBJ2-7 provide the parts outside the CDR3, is EPEVTQTPSHQVTQMGQEVILRCVPISNHLYFYWYRQILGQKVEFLVSFYNNEISEKSEIFDDQFSVERPDGSNFTLKIRSTKLEDSAMYFCASSEARGLEQYFGPGTRLTVT.

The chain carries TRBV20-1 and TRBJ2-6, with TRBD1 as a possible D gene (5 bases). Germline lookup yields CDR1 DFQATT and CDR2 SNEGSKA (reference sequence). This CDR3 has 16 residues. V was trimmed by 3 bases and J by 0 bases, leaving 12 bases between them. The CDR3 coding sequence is TGCAGTGCTAGTCCAGGGTCTTACTCTGGGGCCAACGTCCTGACTTTC. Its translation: CSASPGSYSGANVLTF.

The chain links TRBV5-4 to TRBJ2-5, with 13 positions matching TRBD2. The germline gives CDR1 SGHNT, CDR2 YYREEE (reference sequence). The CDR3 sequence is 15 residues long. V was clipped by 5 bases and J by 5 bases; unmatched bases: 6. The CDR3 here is CASSQLAGGPETQYF. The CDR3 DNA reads TGTGCCAGCAGTCAACTAGCGGGGGGGCCCGAGACCCAGTACTTC.

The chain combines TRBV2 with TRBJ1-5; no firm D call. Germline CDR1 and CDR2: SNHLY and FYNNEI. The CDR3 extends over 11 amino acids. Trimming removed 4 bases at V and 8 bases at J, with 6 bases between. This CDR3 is CASSAGKPQHF. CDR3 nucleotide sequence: TGTGCCAGCAGTGCCGGGAAGCCCCAGCATTTT.